A selection of T cell receptor beta chains follows, all from one sample in a study of CD8+ T cells in alopecia areata. The table came from immunoSEQ multiplex PCR; TCRdb's copy has only in-frame clones and leaves some out. The sample lists around 140,000 clones; about 51% were seen once. The source material was CD8+ T cells sorted from blood, sampled at week 4, from a patient treated with tofacitinib. These receptor sequences come from a human donor with alopecia areata. CDR3s include the opening cysteine and the closing phenylalanine or tryptophan. D genes are given only for firm matches. The listing skips clone size in some rows; elsewhere it reads once, few, many or a size class.

CASSLVRGRNEQFF TGCGCCAGCAGCTTGGTCAGGGGGAGGAATGAGCAGTTCTTC TRBJ2-1 NA TRBV5-1 NA 14
CASNQGGTEQFF TGTGCCAGCAATCAGGGGGGAACTGAGCAGTTCTTC TRBJ2-1 NA TRBV7-8 NA 12
CASSLVAGGYTF TGTGCCAGCAGCTTGGTGGCAGGTGGCTACACCTTC TRBJ1-2 many TRBV5-6 NA 12
CASSPTVGGETQYF TGTGCCAGCAGCCCGACGGTAGGCGGGGAGACCCAGTACTTC TRBJ2-5 NA TRBV27 NA 14
CASSLALDRVMETQYF TGTGCCAGCAGCTTAGCCCTTGACAGGGTTATGGAGACCCAGTACTTC TRBJ2-5 many TRBV11-1 TRBD1 16
CASSSDRVGGGYTF TGTGCCAGCAGCTCGGACAGGGTAGGCGGTGGCTACACCTTC TRBJ1-2 NA TRBV7-9 TRBD1 14
CASSPGRLNRPQHF TGTGCCAGCAGCCCCGGACGTCTCAATCGGCCCCAGCATTTT TRBJ1-5 once TRBV6-5 NA 14
CSVEDLAGSYEQYF TGCAGCGTTGAAGATCTCGCCGGGTCCTACGAGCAGTACTTC TRBJ2-7 NA TRBV29-1 NA 14
CASSSGVGQPQHF TGTGCCAGCAGCTCAGGCGTGGGGCAGCCCCAGCATTTT TRBJ1-5 once TRBV7-9 NA 13
CAWGPGNTEAFF TGTGCCTGGGGCCCCGGGAACACTGAAGCTTTCTTT TRBJ1-1 NA TRBV30 NA 12
CAWSVLGETEAFF TGTGCCTGGAGTGTACTGGGAGAGACTGAAGCTTTCTTT TRBJ1-1 NA TRBV30 NA 13
CASSLGSGYSYEQYF TGTGCCAGCAGTTTAGGATCCGGGTACTCCTACGAGCAGTACTTC TRBJ2-7 few TRBV27 NA 15
CASSLGQGEYNEQFF TGTGCCAGCAGCCTGGGACAGGGGGAGTACAATGAGCAGTTCTTC TRBJ2-1 NA TRBV14 TRBD1 15
CASSPGGTEAFF TGCGCCAGCAGTCCTGGGGGAACTGAAGCTTTCTTT TRBJ1-1 NA TRBV4-1 NA 12
CASSFDISGNSPLHF TGTGCCAGCAGCTTTGACATTAGCGGGAATTCACCCCTCCACTTT TRBJ1-6 NA TRBV5-6 NA 15
CASSFQGGPQHF TGTGCCAGCAGCTTCCAAGGGGGGCCCCAGCATTTT TRBJ1-5 few TRBV5-6 NA 12